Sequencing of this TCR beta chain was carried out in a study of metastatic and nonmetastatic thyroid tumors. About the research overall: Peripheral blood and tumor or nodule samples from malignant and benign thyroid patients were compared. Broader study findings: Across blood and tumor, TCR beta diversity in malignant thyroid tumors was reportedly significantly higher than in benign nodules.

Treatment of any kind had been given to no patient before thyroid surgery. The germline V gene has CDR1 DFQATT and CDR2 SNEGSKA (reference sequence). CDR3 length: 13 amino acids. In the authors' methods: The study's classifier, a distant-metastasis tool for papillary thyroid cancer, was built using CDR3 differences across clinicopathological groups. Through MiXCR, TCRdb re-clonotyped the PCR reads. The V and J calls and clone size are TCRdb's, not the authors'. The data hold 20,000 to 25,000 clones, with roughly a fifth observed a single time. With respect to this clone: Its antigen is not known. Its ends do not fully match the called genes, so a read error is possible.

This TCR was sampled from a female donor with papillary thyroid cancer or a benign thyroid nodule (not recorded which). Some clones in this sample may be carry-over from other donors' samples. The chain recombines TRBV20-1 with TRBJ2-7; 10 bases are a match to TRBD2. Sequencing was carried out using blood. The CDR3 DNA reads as TGCAGTGCTAGCGGGACTAGCGAGATCGAGCAGTATTTC. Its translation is CSASGTSEIEQYF.